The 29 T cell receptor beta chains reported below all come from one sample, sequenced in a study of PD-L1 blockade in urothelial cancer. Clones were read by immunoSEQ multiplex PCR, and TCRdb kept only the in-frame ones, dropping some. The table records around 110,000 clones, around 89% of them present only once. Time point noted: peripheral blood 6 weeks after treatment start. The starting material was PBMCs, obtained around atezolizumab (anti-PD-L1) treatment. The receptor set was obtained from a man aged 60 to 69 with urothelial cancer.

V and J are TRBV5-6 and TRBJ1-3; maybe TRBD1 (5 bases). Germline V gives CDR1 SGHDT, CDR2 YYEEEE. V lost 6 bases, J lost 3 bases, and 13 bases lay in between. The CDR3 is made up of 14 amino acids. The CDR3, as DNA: TGTGCCAGCACTCCAGGGTTCTTTGGAAACACCATATATTTT. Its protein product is CASTPGFFGNTIYF. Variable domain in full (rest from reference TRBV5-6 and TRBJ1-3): DAGVTQSPTHLIKTRGQQVTLRCSPKSGHDTVSWYQQALGQGPQFIFQYYEEEERQRGNFPDRFSGHQFPNYSSELNVNALLLGDSALYLCASTPGFFGNTIYFGEGSWLTVV.

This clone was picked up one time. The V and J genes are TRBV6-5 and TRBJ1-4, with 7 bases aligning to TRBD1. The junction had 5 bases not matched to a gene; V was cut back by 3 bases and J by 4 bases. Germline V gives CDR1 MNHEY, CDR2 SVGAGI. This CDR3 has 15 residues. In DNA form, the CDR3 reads TGTGCCAGCAGTTATTTGACAGGGAGTAATGAAAAACTGTTTTTT. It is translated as CASSYLTGSNEKLFF.

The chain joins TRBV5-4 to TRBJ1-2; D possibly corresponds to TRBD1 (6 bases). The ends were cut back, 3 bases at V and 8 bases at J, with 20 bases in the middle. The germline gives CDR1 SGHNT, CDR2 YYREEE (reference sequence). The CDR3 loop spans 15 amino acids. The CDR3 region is CASSSSDSIGRGYTF. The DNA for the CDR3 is TGTGCCAGCAGCTCCTCGGACAGTATAGGGAGAGGCTACACCTTC. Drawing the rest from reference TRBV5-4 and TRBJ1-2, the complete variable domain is ETGVTQSPTHLIKTRGQQVTLRCSSQSGHNTVSWYQQALGQGPQFIFQYYREEENGRGNFPPRFSGLQFPNYSSELNVNALELDDSALYLCASSSSDSIGRGYTFGSGTRLTVV.

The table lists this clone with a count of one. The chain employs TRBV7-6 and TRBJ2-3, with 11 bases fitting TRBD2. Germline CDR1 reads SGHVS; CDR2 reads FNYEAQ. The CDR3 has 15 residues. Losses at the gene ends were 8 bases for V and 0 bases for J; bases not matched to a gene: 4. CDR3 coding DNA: TGTGCCAGCTCGGGACTAGCGGTGAGCACAGATACGCAGTATTTT. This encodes CASSGLAVSTDTQYF.

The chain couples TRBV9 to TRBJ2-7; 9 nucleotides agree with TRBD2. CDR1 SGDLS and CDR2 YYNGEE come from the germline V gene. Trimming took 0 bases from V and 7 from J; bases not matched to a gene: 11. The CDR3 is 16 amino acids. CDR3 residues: CASSVALLAGDGEQYF. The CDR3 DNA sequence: TGTGCCAGCAGCGTAGCGTTATTAGCGGGAGATGGGGAGCAGTACTTC.

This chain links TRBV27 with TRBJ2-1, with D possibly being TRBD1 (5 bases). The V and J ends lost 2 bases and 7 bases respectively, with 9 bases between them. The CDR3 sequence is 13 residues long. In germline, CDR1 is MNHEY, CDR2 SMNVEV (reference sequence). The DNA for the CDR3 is TGTGCCAGCAGTTTAGTGGGGCCGAATGAGCAGTTCTTC. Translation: CASSLVGPNEQFF.

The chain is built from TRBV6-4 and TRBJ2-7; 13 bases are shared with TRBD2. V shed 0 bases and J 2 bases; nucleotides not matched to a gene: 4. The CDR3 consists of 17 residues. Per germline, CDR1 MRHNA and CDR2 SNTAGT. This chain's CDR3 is CASSDSGLAGAPYEQYF. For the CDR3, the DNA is TGTGCCAGCAGTGACTCCGGACTAGCGGGAGCCCCCTACGAGCAGTACTTC.

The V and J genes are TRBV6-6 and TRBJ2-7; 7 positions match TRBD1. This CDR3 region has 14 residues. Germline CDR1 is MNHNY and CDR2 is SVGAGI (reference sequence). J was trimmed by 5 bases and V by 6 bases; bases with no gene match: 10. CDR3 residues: CASRGTTGVNEQYF. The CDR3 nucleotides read TGTGCCAGCAGGGGGACCACAGGGGTCAACGAGCAGTACTTC.

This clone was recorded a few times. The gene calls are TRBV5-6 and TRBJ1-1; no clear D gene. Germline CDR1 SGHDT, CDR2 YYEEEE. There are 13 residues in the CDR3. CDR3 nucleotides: TGTGGAGGAAGGCCTTGGATGAACACTGAAGCTTTCTTT. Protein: CGGRPWMNTEAFF.

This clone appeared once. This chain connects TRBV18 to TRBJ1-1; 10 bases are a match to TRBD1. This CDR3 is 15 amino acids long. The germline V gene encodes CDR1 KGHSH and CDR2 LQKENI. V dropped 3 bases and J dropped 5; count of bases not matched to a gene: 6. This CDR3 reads CASSPSGTGVTEAFF. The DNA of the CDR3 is TGTGCCAGCTCACCTTCCGGGACAGGGGTTACTGAAGCTTTCTTT.

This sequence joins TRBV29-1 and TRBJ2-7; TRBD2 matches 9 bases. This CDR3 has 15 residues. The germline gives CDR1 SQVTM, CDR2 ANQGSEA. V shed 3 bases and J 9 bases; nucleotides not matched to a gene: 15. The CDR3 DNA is TGCAGCGTTGATATGGTAGCGGGGGAATATGCAGTGCAGTACTTC. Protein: CSVDMVAGEYAVQYF.

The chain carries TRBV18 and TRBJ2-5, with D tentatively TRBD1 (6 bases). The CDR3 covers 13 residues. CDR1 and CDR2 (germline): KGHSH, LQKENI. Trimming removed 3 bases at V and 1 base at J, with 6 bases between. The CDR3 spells CASSPGAQETQYF. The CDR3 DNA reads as TGTGCCAGCTCACCGGGGGCCCAAGAGACCCAGTACTTC.

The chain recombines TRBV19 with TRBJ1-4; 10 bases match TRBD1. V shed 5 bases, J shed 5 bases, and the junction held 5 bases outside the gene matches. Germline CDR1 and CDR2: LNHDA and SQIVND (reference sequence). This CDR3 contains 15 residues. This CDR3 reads CASSAPGQGNEKLFF. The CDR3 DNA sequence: TGTGCCAGTAGTGCCCCGGGACAGGGGAATGAAAAACTGTTTTTT.

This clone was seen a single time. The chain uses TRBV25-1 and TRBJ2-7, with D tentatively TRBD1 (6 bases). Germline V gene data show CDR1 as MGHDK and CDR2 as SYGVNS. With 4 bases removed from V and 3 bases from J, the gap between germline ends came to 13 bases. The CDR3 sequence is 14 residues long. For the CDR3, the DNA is TGTGCCAGCAGTGGCCGGGACACACACTACGAGCAGTACTTC. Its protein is CASSGRDTHYEQYF.

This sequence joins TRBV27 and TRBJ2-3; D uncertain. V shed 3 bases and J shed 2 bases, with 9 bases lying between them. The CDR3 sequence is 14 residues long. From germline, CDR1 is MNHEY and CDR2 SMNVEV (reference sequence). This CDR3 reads CASSFAATTDTQYF. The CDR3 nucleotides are TGTGCCAGCAGTTTTGCGGCCACCACAGATACGCAGTATTTT.

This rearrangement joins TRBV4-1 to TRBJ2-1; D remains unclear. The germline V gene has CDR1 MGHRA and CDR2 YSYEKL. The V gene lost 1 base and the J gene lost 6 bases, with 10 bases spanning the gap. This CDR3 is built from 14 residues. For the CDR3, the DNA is TGCGCCAGCAGCCAAGGACACCCACTCAATGAGCAGTTCTTC. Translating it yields CASSQGHPLNEQFF.

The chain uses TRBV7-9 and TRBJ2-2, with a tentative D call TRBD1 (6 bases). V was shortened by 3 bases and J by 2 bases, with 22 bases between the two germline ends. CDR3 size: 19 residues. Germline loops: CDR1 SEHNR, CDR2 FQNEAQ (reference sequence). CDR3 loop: CASSLRGSPLSINTGELFF. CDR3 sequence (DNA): TGTGCCAGCAGCTTGAGGGGGTCACCGCTTTCCATAAACACCGGGGAGCTGTTTTTT. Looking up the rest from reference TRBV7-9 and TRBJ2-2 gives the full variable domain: DTGVSQNPRHKITKRGQNVTFRCDPISEHNRLYWYRQTLGQGPEFLTYFQNEAQLEKSRLLSDRFSAERPKGSFSTLEIQRTEQGDSAMYLCASSLRGSPLSINTGELFFGEGSRLTVL.

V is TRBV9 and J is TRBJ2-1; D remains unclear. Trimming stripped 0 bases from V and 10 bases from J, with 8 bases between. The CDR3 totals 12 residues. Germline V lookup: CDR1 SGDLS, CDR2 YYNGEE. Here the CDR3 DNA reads TGTGCCAGCAGCGTAGCAGGCTCGGAGCAGTTCTTC. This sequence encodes CASSVAGSEQFF.

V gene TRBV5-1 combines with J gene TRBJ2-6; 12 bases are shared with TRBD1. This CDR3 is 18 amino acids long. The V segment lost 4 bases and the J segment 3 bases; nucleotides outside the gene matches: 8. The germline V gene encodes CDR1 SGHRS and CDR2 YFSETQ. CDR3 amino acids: CASSAGTGGLGGANVLTF. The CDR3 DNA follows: TGCGCCAGCAGCGCCGGGACAGGGGGCCTCGGTGGGGCCAACGTCCTGACTTTC.

CDR3 residues: CSVEPSGRGNNEQFF. The DNA of the CDR3 is TGCAGCGTTGAACCTAGCGGGAGGGGTAACAATGAGCAGTTCTTC. This rearrangement joins TRBV29-1 to TRBJ2-1; 12 positions agree with TRBD2. This CDR3 is 15 amino acids long. Germline values: CDR1 SQVTM, CDR2 ANQGSEA. The ends lost 2 bases at V and 5 bases at J; junction bases unmatched: 4.

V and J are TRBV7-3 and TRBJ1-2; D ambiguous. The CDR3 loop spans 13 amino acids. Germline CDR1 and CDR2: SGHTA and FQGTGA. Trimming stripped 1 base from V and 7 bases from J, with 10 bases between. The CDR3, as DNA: TGTGCCAGCAGCTTAAACTCCCGCTCTGGCTACACCTTC. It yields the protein CASSLNSRSGYTF.

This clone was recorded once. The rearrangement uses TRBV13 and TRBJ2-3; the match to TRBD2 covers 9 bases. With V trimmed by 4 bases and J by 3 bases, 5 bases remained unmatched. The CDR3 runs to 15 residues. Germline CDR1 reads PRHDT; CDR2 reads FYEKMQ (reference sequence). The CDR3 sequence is CASSSQRGVTDTQYF. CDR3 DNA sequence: TGTGCCAGCAGCTCGCAGCGGGGGGTAACAGATACGCAGTATTTT.

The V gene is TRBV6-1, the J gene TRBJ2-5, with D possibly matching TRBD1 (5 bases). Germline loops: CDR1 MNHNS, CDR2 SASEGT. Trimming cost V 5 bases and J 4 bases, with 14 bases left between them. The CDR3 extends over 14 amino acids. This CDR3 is CASSRTVQGETQYF. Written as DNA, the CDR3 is TGTGCCAGCAGTAGAACGGTTCAGGGAGAGACCCAGTACTTC.

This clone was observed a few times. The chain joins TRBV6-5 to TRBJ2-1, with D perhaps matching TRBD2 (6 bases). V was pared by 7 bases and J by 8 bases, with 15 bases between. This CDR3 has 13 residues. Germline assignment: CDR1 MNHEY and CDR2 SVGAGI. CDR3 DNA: TGTGCCAGCACCAACGCAGGAGGGTATGAGCAGTTCTTC. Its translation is CASTNAGGYEQFF.

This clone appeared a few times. The CDR3 protein is CASQTLAEGSNQPQHF. The CDR3 DNA follows: TGCGCCAGTCAAACCCTGGCGGAAGGAAGCAATCAGCCCCAGCATTTT. This sequence joins TRBV4-1 and TRBJ1-5; D is ambiguous. Trimming cost V 9 bases and J 1 base, with 19 bases left between them. Germline V gene lookup returns CDR1 MGHRA and CDR2 YSYEKL. The CDR3 sequence is 16 residues long.

The CDR3 loop is CASSPGLQNSPLHF. Here the CDR3 DNA reads TGCGCCAGCAGCCCTGGACTGCAAAATTCACCCCTCCACTTT. The chain joins TRBV5-1 to TRBJ1-6, with D unresolved. CDR1 SGHRS and CDR2 YFSETQ come from the germline V gene. The CDR3 spans 14 residues. Trimming shortened V by 4 bases and J by 7 bases, and 12 bases separated the two germline ends.

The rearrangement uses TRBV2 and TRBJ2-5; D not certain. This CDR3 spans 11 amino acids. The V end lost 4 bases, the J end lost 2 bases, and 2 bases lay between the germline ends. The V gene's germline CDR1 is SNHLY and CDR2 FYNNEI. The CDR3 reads CASSAQETQYF. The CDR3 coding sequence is TGTGCCAGCAGTGCTCAAGAGACCCAGTACTTC.

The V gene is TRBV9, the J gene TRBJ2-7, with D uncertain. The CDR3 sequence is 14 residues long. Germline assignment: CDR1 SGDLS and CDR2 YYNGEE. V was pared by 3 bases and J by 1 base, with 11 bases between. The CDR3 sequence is CASSEGGMSYEQYF. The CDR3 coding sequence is TGTGCCAGCAGCGAAGGCGGAATGTCCTACGAGCAGTACTTC.

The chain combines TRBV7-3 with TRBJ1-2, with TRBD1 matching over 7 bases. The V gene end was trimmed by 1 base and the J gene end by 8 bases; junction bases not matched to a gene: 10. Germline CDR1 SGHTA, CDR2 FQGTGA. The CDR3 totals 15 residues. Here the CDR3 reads CASSLSHLTGLGYTF. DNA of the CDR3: TGTGCCAGCAGCTTAAGCCATTTGACAGGGCTCGGCTACACCTTC.